This T cell receptor beta chain comes out of a study of monozygotic twins with inflammatory bowel disease. Study-wide results and caveats: IBD patients displayed reduced TCRbeta diversity (inverse Simpson) when set against healthy co-twins.

Template switching incorporated UMIs with a 6-nucleotide sample barcode. Nested PCRs (roughly 16 and 10 cycles, two total) were applied to TCRalpha and TCRbeta cDNA. TCRdb reprocessed the 5' RACE reads, with one entry per CDR3 protein and no DNA. The repertoire shows approximately 400,000 distinct CDR3 sequences; the top ten hold 2% to 3%. Isolation of total RNA was performed on whole blood, with no prior T cell sorting. With regard to this clonotype: What it binds is unknown.

Germline V gene data show CDR1 as SGHVS and CDR2 as FQNEAQ. This CDR3 region has 12 residues. This chain connects TRBV7-8 to TRBJ2-3; TCRdb outputs TRBD1, but without DNA this stays unchecked. Input material: blood. This sequence was found in a human donor with ulcerative colitis or Crohn's disease, or a healthy co-twin of an affected twin (not recorded which). CDR3 sequence: CASSPRDTPGLF.